These T cell receptor beta chains were read from a single sample in a study of beta chain features in type 1 diabetes. The method was immunoSEQ multiplex PCR; TCRdb's version includes in-frame clones alone and lacks a portion of them. Among some 700,000 clones, about an eighth were seen once, and the ten largest hold less than 0.025%. The material sequenced was naive CD4+ T cells from blood. Every receptor here comes from a young man with type 1 diabetes. The CDR3 runs from the conserved cysteine through the conserved F or W. Fields, in order: V gene, J gene, D gene, clone size, CDR3 DNA, CDR3 protein. D genes are given only for firm matches. Only part of the rows carry a size: once, few, many, or a class if the clone is expanded.

TRBV7-3	TRBJ2-3	.	.	TGTGCCAGCAGCCCAAGGGGCACAGATACGCAGTATTTT	CASSPRGTDTQYF
TRBV28	TRBJ1-1	.	.	TGTGCCAGCATTGGGATGAACACTGAAGCTTTCTTT	CASIGMNTEAFF
TRBV15	TRBJ1-2	TRBD1	few	TGTGCCACCAGCAGAGACCCTGACAGGGACGCTGGCTACACCTTC	CATSRDPDRDAGYTF
TRBV30	TRBJ2-1	TRBD1	few	TGTGCCTGGAGTGTACTGGGGACAGGGGGATTCTTC	CAWSVLGTGGFF
TRBV6-1	TRBJ2-2	.	.	TGTGCCAGCACTGAACAGGTCTTAGGTAACACCGGGGAGCTGTTTTTT	CASTEQVLGNTGELFF
TRBV2	TRBJ2-7	.	few	TGTGCCAGCACGCGACAACCTTCGGCGGTCTACGAGCAGTACTTC	CASTRQPSAVYEQYF
TRBV7-2	TRBJ2-5	.	few	TGTGCCAGCAGCTTTAGGGAGGCAGTAGAGACCCAGTACTTC	CASSFREAVETQYF
TRBV2	TRBJ2-2	TRBD1	.	TGTGCCAGCAGTGAAATTGAGGGGGCGGACACCGGGGAGCTGTTTTTT	CASSEIEGADTGELFF
TRBV2	TRBJ2-5	.	.	TGTGCCAGCAGTGGAGACTCCGTGAGGGGGGCCCAGTACTTC	CASSGDSVRGAQYF
TRBV9	TRBJ1-6	TRBD1	.	TGTGCCAGCAGCACCGGGACAGTCAATTCACCCCTCCACTTT	CASSTGTVNSPLHF
TRBV14	TRBJ2-2	.	.	TGTGCCAGCAGCCAAGATGGGGGCAGCTACACCGGGGAGCTGTTTTTT	CASSQDGGSYTGELFF
TRBV30	TRBJ2-3	.	.	TGTGCCTGGAGTGTAGAAAGAAAAGGCACAGATACGCAGTATTTT	CAWSVERKGTDTQYF
TRBV11-2	TRBJ2-1	.	few	TGTGCCAGCAGCTTAGCGGCTCCACGGGGTGAGCAGTTCTTC	CASSLAAPRGEQFF
TRBV5-1	TRBJ1-4	.	.	TGCGCCAGCAGATCGGGTCTCCGGGAAAAACTGTTTTTT	CASRSGLREKLFF
TRBV30	TRBJ2-6	.	few	TGTGCCGCACAACAGGGCTCTGGGGCCAACGTCCTGACTTTC	CAAQQGSGANVLTF
TRBV5-1	TRBJ2-3	.	few	TGCGCCAGCAGTCCCCCGAGCGGGGATACGCAGTATTTT	CASSPPSGDTQYF
TRBV30	TRBJ2-6	.	few	TGTGCCTGGAGGCGGTTTGACTCTGGGGCCAACGTCCTGACTTTC	CAWRRFDSGANVLTF
TRBV10-3	TRBJ2-3	.	few	TGTGCCATCACCGACTCCCCTGACTCCGGTACGCAGTATTTT	CAITDSPDSGTQYF
TRBV27	TRBJ1-2	.	.	TGTGCCAGCAGTCAGGGACTTTATGGTGGCTACACCTTC	CASSQGLYGGYTF
TRBV19	TRBJ1-1	.	.	TGTGCCAGTAGTATAGGTCAGGGAGGCGAAGCTTTCTTT	CASSIGQGGEAFF
TRBV7-9	TRBJ1-6	.	few	TGTGCCAGCAGCTTAGGTACCAATTCACCCCTCCACTTT	CASSLGTNSPLHF
TRBV14	TRBJ2-2	.	few	TGTGCCAGCAGCCAACGGGACAAGAACACCGGGGAGCTGTTTTTT	CASSQRDKNTGELFF
TRBV5-6	TRBJ2-3	.	.	TGTGCCAGCAGCCCTACGACAGCTAGCACAGATACGCAGTATTTT	CASSPTTASTDTQYF
TRBV25-1	TRBJ2-4	.	.	TGTGCCAGCAGTGACGACAGCCGAAACATTCAGTACTTC	CASSDDSRNIQYF
TRBV29-1	TRBJ1-1	TRBD1	.	TGCAGCTTCCGGGGACAGGGGAACACTGAAGCTTTCTTT	CSFRGQGNTEAFF
TRBV4-1	TRBJ1-1	.	.	TGCGCCAGCAGCCAAGGTCGTGTGAACACTGAAGCTTTCTTT	CASSQGRVNTEAFF
TRBV5-6	TRBJ1-6	TRBD1	.	TGTGCCAGCAGCCCCCTGACAGGGAAGGATTCACCCCTCCACTTT	CASSPLTGKDSPLHF
TRBV30	TRBJ1-3	.	few	TGTGCCTGGAGATTACGGGTAAAGGAGAACACCATATATTTT	CAWRLRVKENTIYF
TRBV7-2	TRBJ2-7	TRBD1	few	TGTGCCAGCAGCCTATTACAGGGGACGGACGAGCAGTACTTC	CASSLLQGTDEQYF
TRBV30	TRBJ2-3	.	.	TGTGCCTGGGGAACAGGGTCCCCAGATACGCAGTATTTT	CAWGTGSPDTQYF
TRBV28	TRBJ2-1	.	.	TGTGCCAGCAGCCAAAACCCCTACAATGAGCAGTTCTTC	CASSQNPYNEQFF
TRBV30	TRBJ2-7	.	.	TGTGCCTGGAGTCCAACTGGTCCCAAATACCCCGGTGCCGAGCAGTACTTC	CAWSPTGPKYPGAEQYF
TRBV5-1	TRBJ1-6	TRBD1	few	TGCGCCAGCAGCCCCCAGGGGGAAAATTCACCCCTCCACTTT	CASSPQGENSPLHF
TRBV30	TRBJ1-6	TRBD1	few	TGTGCCTGGAGTGAGACAGGGGGATCCTATAATTCACCCCTCCACTTT	CAWSETGGSYNSPLHF
TRBV4-1	TRBJ2-7	.	few	TGCGCCAGCAGCCAAGTACAGGGCCCCGAGCAGTACTTC	CASSQVQGPEQYF
TRBV6-5	TRBJ1-2	.	.	TGTGCCAGCAGCCCGGACGGAAACTATGGCTACACCTTC	CASSPDGNYGYTF
TRBV7-2	TRBJ1-5	.	few	TGTGCCAGCAGCTTAGAGGCGGGTCAGCCCCAGCATTTT	CASSLEAGQPQHF
TRBV18	TRBJ2-7	.	.	TGTGCCAGCTCACCAAGGGGCGACGAGCAGTACTTC	CASSPRGDEQYF
TRBV19	TRBJ1-5	.	few	TGTGCCAGTAGTCTTCAAGCAGGAGGGAGCAATCAGCCCCAGCATTTT	CASSLQAGGSNQPQHF
TRBV14	TRBJ2-5	.	few	TGTGCCAGCAGCCTCCTACAGGGAACGATACCGGGAGAGACCCAGTACTTC	CASSLLQGTIPGETQYF
TRBV7-9	TRBJ2-3	.	few	TGTGCCAGCAGCTCAAGGAGGGCAGATACGCAGTATTTT	CASSSRRADTQYF
TRBV29-1	TRBJ2-7	.	few	TGCAGCGTTGACTCGGCAGGGAAGTACGAGCAGTACTTC	CSVDSAGKYEQYF
TRBV28	TRBJ2-7	.	.	TGTGCCAGCAGTTTCCATCAGGGAACCTACGAGCAGTACTTC	CASSFHQGTYEQYF
TRBV29-1	TRBJ1-2	TRBD1	.	TGCAGCGTTGACAGGGGGCTAAACTATGGCTACACCTTC	CSVDRGLNYGYTF
TRBV7-2	TRBJ1-1	.	.	TGTGCCAGCAGCTACGATCCGGGACAAATAAACACTGAAGCTTTCTTT	CASSYDPGQINTEAFF
TRBV5-1	TRBJ2-7	.	.	TGCGCCAGCAGCTTGGCCGGGCCTCCCAACGAGCAGTACTTC	CASSLAGPPNEQYF
TRBV1	TRBJ2-7	.	.	TGCACCAGCAGCTCCCGGGACAAAGCTTCCTACGAGCAGTACTTC	CTSSSRDKASYEQYF
TRBV5-6	TRBJ1-2	.	few	TGTGCCAGCAGCCGCAGGGGCAGCCTTAACTATGGCTACACCTTC	CASSRRGSLNYGYTF
TRBV10-3	TRBJ2-2	.	.	TGTGCCATCAGTGATTTTGCAGCGAACACCGGGGAGCTGTTTTTT	CAISDFAANTGELFF
TRBV10-3	TRBJ1-2	.	few	TGTGCCATCAGTGGGCAGGATGGCTATGGCTACACCTTC	CAISGQDGYGYTF
TRBV29-1	TRBJ1-2	.	.	TGCAGCGTTGTTCTCTCTTATGGCTACACCTTC	CSVVLSYGYTF
TRBV18	TRBJ2-5	.	.	TGTGCCAGCTCGGCCCGGTCGGGGGCCCAAGAGACCCAGTACTTC	CASSARSGAQETQYF